These 9 T cell receptor beta chains came from one sample sequenced in a study of blood T cell repertoires in COVID-19. The data were produced by immunoSEQ multiplex PCR, yet TCRdb's version contains in-frame clones alone and is incomplete. Counted here are under 150,000 clones, approximately 84% occurring once; the ten biggest clones make up roughly 17%. Input material: peripheral blood. The source is a woman older than 75 with acute or convalescent COVID-19.

The chain is built from TRBV7-2 and TRBJ2-3; 8 positions agree with TRBD2. Germline lookup yields CDR1 SGHTA and CDR2 FQGNSA. The CDR3 runs to 15 residues. With V trimmed by 4 bases and J by 4 bases, 7 bases remained unmatched. The CDR3 coding sequence is TGTGCCAGCAGCTCCGGGGGACTAGGGGCAGATACGCAGTATTTT. Translated, it gives CASSSGGLGADTQYF.

CDR3 protein: CASSYDRQGDGYTF. CDR3 nucleotides: TGTGCCAGCAGTTACGATCGGCAGGGGGATGGCTACACCTTC. V gene TRBV6-2 or TRBV6-3 combines with J gene TRBJ1-2, with 7 bases that match TRBD1. This CDR3 comprises 14 residues. CDR1 and CDR2 (germline): MNHEY, SVGEGT. V lost 2 bases and J lost 6; bases outside the gene matches: 6.

V is TRBV10-3 and J is TRBJ2-5; 8 bases are a match to TRBD2. The CDR3 runs 16 residues. From germline, CDR1 is ENHRY and CDR2 SYGVKD. V was clipped by 4 bases and J by 5 bases; unmatched bases: 12. CDR3 amino acids: CAISGDRSGSFETQYF. As DNA, the CDR3 is TGTGCCATCAGTGGGGACCGAAGCGGGAGCTTCGAGACCCAGTACTTC.

Worth noting for this clone: This specimen includes other DNA sequences encoding the same CDR3. The V call is TRBV3-1 (or the pseudogene TRBV3-2), the J call TRBJ2-2; 7 nucleotides line up with TRBD1. The CDR3 contains 14 residues. Germline V gene lookup returns CDR1 LGHDT and CDR2 YNNKEL (reference sequence). The J segment lost 5 bases and the V segment lost 1 base, leaving 1 base of the junction unmatched. CDR3: CASSQGRGTGELFF. DNA of the CDR3: TGTGCCAGCAGCCAAGGCAGGGGGACCGGGGAGCTGTTTTTT.

The chain links TRBV2 to TRBJ2-5; 13 bases are a match to TRBD2. The CDR3 consists of 16 residues. Unmatched junction bases numbered 9, after V lost 6 bases and J lost 5 bases. CDR1 and CDR2 from the germline V gene are SNHLY and FYNNEI. Here the CDR3 reads CASSQGGLAGLETQYF. The CDR3 nucleotides are TGTGCCAGCAGCCAAGGGGGACTAGCGGGACTCGAGACCCAGTACTTC.

This clone was counted a few times. The V and J genes are TRBV4-1 and TRBJ1-5; tentative D call: TRBD1 (6 bases). Trimming took off 2 bases at V and 2 bases at J, with 16 bases between the two ends. The germline V gene encodes CDR1 MGHRA and CDR2 YSYEKL. The CDR3 is made up of 17 amino acids. The CDR3 nucleotides are TGCGCCAGCAGCCAATTTAAAGGGGGTAGAGGCAATCAGCCCCAGCATTTT. This translates into CASSQFKGGRGNQPQHF.

This clone was detected once. The chain has TRBV5-4 and TRBJ2-1, with D maybe TRBD1 (6 bases). V gave up 3 bases and J gave up 12 bases, with 19 bases separating them. This CDR3 is 14 amino acids long. Germline lookup yields CDR1 SGHNT and CDR2 YYREEE (reference sequence). The CDR3 spells CASSSQTGTRGQFF. The CDR3 DNA reads TGTGCCAGCAGCTCGCAGACGGGGACAAGGGGGCAGTTCTTC.

This clone was seen more than once but under ten times. The gene calls are TRBV11-2 and TRBJ2-1; 11 bases map to TRBD2. Germline lookup yields CDR1 SGHAT and CDR2 FQNNGV. V shed 5 bases and J 6 bases; nucleotides not matched to a gene: 12. The CDR3 is made up of 17 amino acids. The CDR3 DNA sequence: TGTGCCAGCAGCCAAAATATCCTAGCGGGAGGAACCAATGAGCAGTTCTTC. Translation gives CASSQNILAGGTNEQFF.

The rearrangement uses TRBV6-6 and TRBJ1-6, with TRBD1 matching 10 bases. The CDR3 spans 16 residues. From germline, CDR1 is MNHNY and CDR2 SVGAGI (reference sequence). Germline trimming cut 3 bases from V and 8 bases from J; bases unmatched to any gene: 7. CDR3 nucleotides: TGTGCCAGCAGTTATTCAGCCGGGACAGGGGATTCACCCCTCCACTTT. This codes for CASSYSAGTGDSPLHF.